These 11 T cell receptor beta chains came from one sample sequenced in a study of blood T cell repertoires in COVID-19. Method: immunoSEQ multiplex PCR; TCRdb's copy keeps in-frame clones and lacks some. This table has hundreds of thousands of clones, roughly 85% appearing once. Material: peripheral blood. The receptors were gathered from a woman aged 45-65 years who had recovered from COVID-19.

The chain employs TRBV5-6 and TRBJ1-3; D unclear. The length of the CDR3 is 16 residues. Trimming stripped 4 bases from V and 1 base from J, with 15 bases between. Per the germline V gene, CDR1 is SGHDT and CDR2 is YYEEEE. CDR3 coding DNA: TGTGCCAGCAGCCTCCCAAACCGGTTATCTGGAAACACCATATATTTT. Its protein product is CASSLPNRLSGNTIYF.

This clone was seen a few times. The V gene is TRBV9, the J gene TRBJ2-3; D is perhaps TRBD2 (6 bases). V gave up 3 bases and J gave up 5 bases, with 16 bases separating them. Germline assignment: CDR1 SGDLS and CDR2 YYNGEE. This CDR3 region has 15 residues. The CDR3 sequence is CASSERNGGLDTQYF. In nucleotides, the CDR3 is TGTGCCAGCAGCGAACGGAACGGGGGTCTAGATACGCAGTATTTT. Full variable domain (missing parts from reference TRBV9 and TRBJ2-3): DSGVTQTPKHLITATGQRVTLRCSPRSGDLSVYWYQQSLDQGLQFLIQYYNGEERAKGNILERFSAQQFPDLHSELNLSSLELGDSALYFCASSERNGGLDTQYFGPGTRLTVL.

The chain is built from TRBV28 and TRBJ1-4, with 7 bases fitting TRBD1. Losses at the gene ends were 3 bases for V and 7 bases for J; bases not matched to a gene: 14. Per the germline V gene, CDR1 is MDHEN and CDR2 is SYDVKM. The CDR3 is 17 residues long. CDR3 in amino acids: CASSLGISRQGGEKLFF. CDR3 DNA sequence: TGTGCCAGCAGTTTGGGGATCAGTAGACAGGGAGGTGAAAAACTGTTTTTT.

The CDR3, as DNA: TGTGCCAGCTCACCGCAGGGGATATTAAACGAGCAGTACTTC. As protein: CASSPQGILNEQYF. The V gene is TRBV18, the J gene TRBJ2-7; a possible D gene is TRBD1 (6 bases). V was shortened by 3 bases and J by 5 bases, with 14 bases between the two germline ends. From germline, CDR1 is KGHSH and CDR2 LQKENI. The CDR3 is 14 residues long. The whole variable domain, filled in from reference TRBV18 and TRBJ2-7, reads NAGVMQNPRHLVRRRGQEARLRCSPMKGHSHVYWYRQLPEEGLKFMVYLQKENIIDESGMPKERFSAEFPKEGPSILRIQQVVRGDSAAYFCASSPQGILNEQYFGPGTRLTVT.

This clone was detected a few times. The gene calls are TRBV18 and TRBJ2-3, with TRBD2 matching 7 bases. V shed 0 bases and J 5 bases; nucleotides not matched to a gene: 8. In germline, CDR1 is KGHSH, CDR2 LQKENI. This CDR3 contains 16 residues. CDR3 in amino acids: CASSPPSGRMGDTQYF. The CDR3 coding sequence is TGTGCCAGCTCACCACCTTCCGGGAGGATGGGAGATACGCAGTATTTT. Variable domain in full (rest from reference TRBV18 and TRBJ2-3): NAGVMQNPRHLVRRRGQEARLRCSPMKGHSHVYWYRQLPEEGLKFMVYLQKENIIDESGMPKERFSAEFPKEGPSILRIQQVVRGDSAAYFCASSPPSGRMGDTQYFGPGTRLTVL.

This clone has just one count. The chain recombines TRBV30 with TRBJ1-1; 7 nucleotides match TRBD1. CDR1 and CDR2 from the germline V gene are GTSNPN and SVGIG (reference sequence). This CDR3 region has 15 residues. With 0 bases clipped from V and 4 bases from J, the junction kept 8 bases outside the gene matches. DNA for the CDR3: TGTGCCTGGAGTGTACCGACAGGGACAGTCACTGAAGCTTTCTTT. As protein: CAWSVPTGTVTEAFF.

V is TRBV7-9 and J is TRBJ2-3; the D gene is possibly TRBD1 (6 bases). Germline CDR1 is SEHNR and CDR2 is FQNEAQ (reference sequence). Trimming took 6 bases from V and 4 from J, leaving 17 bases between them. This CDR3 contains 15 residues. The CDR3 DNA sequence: TGTGCCAGCAGTAAACAGGGTAGGGAATCAGATACGCAGTATTTT. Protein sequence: CASSKQGRESDTQYF.

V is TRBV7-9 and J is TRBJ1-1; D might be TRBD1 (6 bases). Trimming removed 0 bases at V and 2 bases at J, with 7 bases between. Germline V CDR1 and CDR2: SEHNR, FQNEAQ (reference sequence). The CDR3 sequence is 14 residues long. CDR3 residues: CASSLADSNTEAFF. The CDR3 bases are TGTGCCAGCAGCTTAGCGGACAGTAACACTGAAGCTTTCTTT.

CDR3 bases: TGTGCCAGCAGCCATCCAGGGATCTCCACCTACGAGCAGTACTTC. Its translation: CASSHPGISTYEQYF. The rearrangement joins TRBV3-1 (or the pseudogene TRBV3-2) to TRBJ2-7; possible D gene TRBD1, 5 bases. Germline V gives CDR1 LGHDT, CDR2 YNNKEL (reference sequence). Trimming pared 3 bases from V and 2 bases from J, leaving 14 bases between. The length of the CDR3 is 15 residues.

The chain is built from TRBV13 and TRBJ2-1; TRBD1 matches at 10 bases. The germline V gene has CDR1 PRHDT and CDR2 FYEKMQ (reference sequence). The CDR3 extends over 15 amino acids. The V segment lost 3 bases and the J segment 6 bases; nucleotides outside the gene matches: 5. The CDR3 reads CASSFGDRGSNEQFF. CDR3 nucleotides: TGTGCCAGCAGCTTCGGGGACAGGGGTAGCAATGAGCAGTTCTTC.

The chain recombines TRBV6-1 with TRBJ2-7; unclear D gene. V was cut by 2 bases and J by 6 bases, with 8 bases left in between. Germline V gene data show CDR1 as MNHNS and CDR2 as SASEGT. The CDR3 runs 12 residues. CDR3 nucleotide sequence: TGTGCCAGCAGTGAATTCCGGGTCGAGCAGTACTTC. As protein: CASSEFRVEQYF.